This T cell receptor (beta chain) emerged from a study of Ad26.COV2.S vaccination and SARS-CoV-2 variants. Study details: Donor was one of the participants in the Ad26.COV2.S arm of the COV1001 trial. Once, or twice with 56 days between doses, Ad26.COV2.S was given intramuscularly.

Treatment given: some 20 received Ad26.COV2.S at low or high dose, single or two shots; a few received placebo; per-sample allocation not given. Specimen acquisition occurred on day 63 following the initial vaccine or placebo injection. In Boston, an adult donor aged 18-55 years took part. Trimming took 5 bases from V and 3 from J; bases not matched to a gene: 16. This CDR3 comprises 18 residues. Per the germline V gene, CDR1 is SEHNR and CDR2 is FQNEAQ (reference sequence). TCRdb's table, derived via immunoSEQ multiplex PCR, lists solely in-frame clones and lacks some. The repertoire holds 430,000 or so clones, with roughly 90% as singletons. Study results and caveats: Participants in the vaccine arm had higher spike-specific TCR breadth; placebo recipients had lower.

With respect to this clone: The antigen remains undetermined.

The J gene is TRBJ2-7, the V gene TRBV7-9; 10 bases fit TRBD1. This TCR derives from a person between 18 and 65 years old who received the Ad26.COV2.S COVID-19 vaccine or a placebo. Sequenced material: peripheral blood, taken in a trial of Ad26.COV2.S vaccine versus placebo. CDR3 bases: TGTGCCAGCAGCGCCGGGACAGGGGATAATGAATGGGTCTACGAGCAGTACTTC. It is translated as CASSAGTGDNEWVYEQYF.